This is a list of T cell receptor beta chains from one sample in a study of cytomegalovirus exposure and HLA in healthy donors. Repertoires were generated with immunoSEQ multiplex PCR, while TCRdb's copy carries only in-frame clones and drops some. The data show about 120,000 clones, with 73% seen just once and approximately 4.1% held by the top ten. Sequenced: PBMCs. Every receptor here comes from a woman aged 40 to 49 in good health and CMV-seronegative. The CDR3 runs from the conserved cysteine through the conserved F or W. D genes are given only for firm matches. The size entry is marked missing in some rows and otherwise reads once, few, many or a size class.

d_call,v_call,clone_size,j_call,cdr3_aa,cdr3_nt
TRBD2,TRBV7-9,-,TRBJ2-3,CASSLGMGGRGSDTQYF,TGTGCCAGCAGCTTAGGGATGGGCGGGAGAGGCTCAGATACGCAGTATTTT
TRBD1,TRBV5-4,-,TRBJ1-6,CASSPGQGSSNSPLHF,TGTGCCAGCAGCCCAGGACAGGGGTCCTCTAATTCACCCCTCCACTTT
-,TRBV29-1,-,TRBJ2-7,CSVARGLSYEQYF,TGCAGCGTTGCCCGTGGGCTCTCCTACGAGCAGTACTTC
-,TRBV7-2,-,TRBJ1-1,CASSLAGGWNTEAFF,TGTGCCAGCAGCTTAGCCGGGGGGTGGAACACTGAAGCTTTCTTT
-,TRBV4-1,few,TRBJ2-7,CASSQGGPYEQYF,TGCGCCAGCAGCCAGGGTGGGCCCTACGAGCAGTACTTC
TRBD1,TRBV5-1,-,TRBJ2-1,CASSSRDRGYEQFF,TGCGCCAGCAGCTCCCGGGACAGGGGGTATGAGCAGTTCTTC
TRBD1,TRBV5-6,-,TRBJ1-5,CASSFGQGGPQPQHF,TGTGCCAGCAGCTTTGGACAGGGCGGCCCTCAGCCCCAGCATTTT
TRBD1,TRBV5-6,-,TRBJ1-6,CASSELGQPDNSPLHF,TGTGCCAGCAGCGAACTGGGACAGCCAGATAATTCACCCCTCCACTTT
-,TRBV4-2,-,TRBJ1-6,CASSQVAGDSPLHF,TGTGCCAGCAGCCAAGTGGCAGGTGATTCACCCCTCCACTTT
TRBD1,TRBV6-5,-,TRBJ2-7,CASSSTGDEQYF,TGTGCCAGCAGTTCCACAGGGGACGAGCAGTACTTC
-,TRBV27,-,TRBJ2-5,CASSRAPPGETQYF,TGTGCCAGCAGCCGGGCCCCCCCGGGGGAGACCCAGTACTTC
-,TRBV6-5,few,TRBJ1-2,CASTYGGPEGYTF,TGTGCCAGCACGTACGGGGGGCCCGAGGGCTACACCTTC
-,TRBV11-2,-,TRBJ2-1,CASSRSASTVLQFF,TGTGCCAGCAGCCGATCCGCTAGCACGGTTCTACAGTTCTTC
-,TRBV7-9,-,TRBJ1-1,CASSLTGDTEAFF,TGTGCCAGCAGCTTAACAGGCGACACTGAAGCTTTCTTT
-,TRBV4-2,-,TRBJ2-3,CASSQALTRDTQYF,TGTGCCAGCAGCCAAGCATTGACTCGGGATACGCAGTATTTT
TRBD1,TRBV7-9,-,TRBJ1-2,CASSLEGQSDGYTF,TGTGCCAGCAGCTTGGAGGGACAGTCGGACGGCTACACCTTC
TRBD1,TRBV11-2,-,TRBJ2-7,CASSLDPGTGPYEQYF,TGTGCCAGCAGCTTAGATCCCGGGACAGGGCCATACGAGCAGTACTTC
-,TRBV28,-,TRBJ2-1,CASSPDLSSYNEQFF,TGTGCCAGCAGTCCGGACTTGAGCTCCTACAATGAGCAGTTCTTC
-,TRBV9,-,TRBJ1-4,CASSAVPSREKLFF,TGTGCCAGCAGCGCGGTCCCCTCGAGGGAAAAACTGTTTTTT
-,TRBV25-1,few,TRBJ1-2,CASSESQTSYTF,TGTGCCAGCAGTGAATCGCAGACTAGCTACACCTTC
-,TRBV4-1,-,TRBJ2-3,CASSQELEAQYF,TGCGCCAGCAGCCAAGAGCTTGAGGCGCAGTATTTT
-,TRBV5-4,-,TRBJ2-2,CASSLATGYAGELFF,TGTGCCAGCAGCTTGGCTACAGGGTACGCCGGGGAGCTGTTTTTT
TRBD1,TRBV5-1,-,TRBJ2-1,CASSLPAGGTGVSRRNEQFF,TGCGCCAGCAGCCTCCCAGCGGGTGGGACAGGGGTTAGTAGGAGAAATGAGCAGTTCTTC
-,TRBV10-3,once,TRBJ2-2,CAISESTANTGELFF,TGTGCCATCAGTGAATCGACAGCGAACACCGGGGAGCTGTTTTTT
-,TRBV2,-,TRBJ1-2,CASSVRVPTGGYTF,TGTGCCAGCAGCGTCCGAGTGCCGACGGGGGGCTACACCTTC
-,TRBV9,few,TRBJ2-2,CASSVAQVSSGELFF,TGTGCCAGCAGCGTAGCACAGGTATCGTCTGGGGAGCTGTTTTTT
TRBD1,TRBV7-6,few,TRBJ2-2,CASSLDRTGGSGELFF,TGTGCCAGCAGCTTAGATCGTACAGGGGGCTCCGGGGAGCTGTTTTTT
-,TRBV28,once,TRBJ1-4,CASRGAGTNEKLFF,TGTGCCAGCAGGGGGGCGGGAACTAATGAAAAACTGTTTTTT
-,TRBV29-1,-,TRBJ2-1,CSVEALSSYNEQFF,TGCAGCGTTGAAGCCCTAAGCTCCTACAATGAGCAGTTCTTC
-,TRBV30,-,TRBJ2-7,CAWSRLNYEQYF,TGTGCCTGGAGTAGACTCAACTACGAGCAGTACTTC
-,TRBV29-1,-,TRBJ1-1,CSVPNSRGNTEAFF,TGCAGCGTCCCTAATAGCAGGGGGAACACTGAAGCTTTCTTT
TRBD1,TRBV18,-,TRBJ1-3,CASSPPDRAGNTIYF,TGTGCCAGCTCACCACCGGACAGGGCTGGAAACACCATATATTTT
TRBD2,TRBV9,-,TRBJ2-1,CASSVGGRGGYNEQFF,TGTGCCAGCAGCGTAGGGGGGCGGGGGGGTTACAATGAGCAGTTCTTC
TRBD1,TRBV4-3,many,TRBJ2-2,CASSQERTGGRGKLFF,TGCGCCAGCAGCCAAGAACGTACAGGGGGGCGTGGGAAGCTGTTTTTT
-,TRBV7-2,-,TRBJ2-5,CASSLEGVSGTQYF,TGTGCCAGCAGCTTAGAAGGGGTTAGCGGGACCCAGTACTTC